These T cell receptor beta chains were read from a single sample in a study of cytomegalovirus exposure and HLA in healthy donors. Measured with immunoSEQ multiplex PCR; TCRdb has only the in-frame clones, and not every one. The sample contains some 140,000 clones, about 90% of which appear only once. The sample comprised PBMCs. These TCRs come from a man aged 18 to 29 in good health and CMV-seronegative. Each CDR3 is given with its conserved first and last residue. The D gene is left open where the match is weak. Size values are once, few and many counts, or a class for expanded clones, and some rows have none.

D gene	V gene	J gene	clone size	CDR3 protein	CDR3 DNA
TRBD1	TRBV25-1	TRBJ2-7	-	CASSGGQGAPEQYF	TGTGCCAGCAGTGGTGGACAGGGGGCCCCCGAGCAGTACTTC
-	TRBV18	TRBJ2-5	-	CASSLSGAQETQYF	TGTGCCAGCTCGCTTTCAGGGGCACAAGAGACCCAGTACTTC
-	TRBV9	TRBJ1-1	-	CASSVEPTNTEAFF	TGTGCCAGCAGCGTAGAGCCCACGAACACTGAAGCTTTCTTT
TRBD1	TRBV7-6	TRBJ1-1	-	CASSTGQGRTEAFF	TGTGCCAGCAGCACCGGACAGGGCAGAACTGAAGCTTTCTTT
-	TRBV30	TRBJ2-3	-	CAWTEYADTQYF	TGTGCCTGGACTGAGTACGCAGATACGCAGTATTTT
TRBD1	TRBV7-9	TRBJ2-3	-	CASSLFPPGQVLSTDTQYF	TGTGCCAGCAGCCTCTTCCCCCCCGGACAGGTCCTTAGCACAGATACGCAGTATTTT
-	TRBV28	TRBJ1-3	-	CASSGGAVSGNTIYF	TGTGCCAGCAGTGGGGGGGCAGTCTCTGGAAACACCATATATTTT
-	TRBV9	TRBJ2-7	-	CASSRGPASEQYF	TGTGCCAGCAGCCGCGGGCCTGCCTCCGAGCAGTACTTC
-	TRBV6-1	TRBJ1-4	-	CASSEDEEGNEKLFF	TGTGCCAGCAGTGAAGATGAAGAGGGTAATGAAAAACTGTTTTTT
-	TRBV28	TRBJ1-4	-	CASSTYSSANEKLFF	TGTGCCAGCAGTACATACAGCTCGGCTAATGAAAAACTGTTTTTT
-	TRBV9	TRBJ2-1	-	CASSVASAAAYNEQFF	TGTGCCAGCAGCGTAGCGTCTGCGGCGGCCTACAATGAGCAGTTCTTC
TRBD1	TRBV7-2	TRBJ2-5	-	CASSRQGSGIQETQYF	TGTGCCAGCAGCCGACAGGGAAGCGGAATCCAAGAGACCCAGTACTTC
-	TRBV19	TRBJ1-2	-	CASSMAGDSYGYTF	TGTGCCAGTAGTATGGCAGGGGATAGCTATGGCTACACCTTC
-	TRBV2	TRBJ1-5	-	CASRPDGGQDNQPQHF	TGTGCCAGCAGACCAGACGGGGGGCAGGACAATCAGCCCCAGCATTTT
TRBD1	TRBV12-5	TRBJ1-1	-	CASGVGTGGTTEAFF	TGTGCTAGTGGGGTCGGGACAGGAGGAACGACTGAAGCTTTCTTT
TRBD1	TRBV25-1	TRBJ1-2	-	CASSALGQSGYTF	TGTGCCAGCAGTGCCCTGGGACAGTCTGGCTACACCTTC
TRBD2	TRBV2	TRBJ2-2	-	CASRSQLAGGPTGELFF	TGTGCCAGCAGATCCCAACTAGCGGGGGGGCCAACCGGGGAGCTGTTTTTT
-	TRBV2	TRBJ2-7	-	CASTSDSVLGGYEQYF	TGTGCCAGCACCTCGGACAGTGTCCTGGGTGGCTACGAGCAGTACTTC
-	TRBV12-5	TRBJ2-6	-	CASGLVGGLAAFEPGANVLTF	TGTGCTAGTGGTTTGGTAGGAGGTTTGGCGGCCTTCGAGCCTGGGGCCAACGTCCTGACTTTC
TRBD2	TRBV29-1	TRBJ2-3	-	CSAGGGEGTDTQYF	TGCAGCGCCGGCGGGGGGGAGGGCACAGATACGCAGTATTTT
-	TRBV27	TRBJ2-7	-	CASREGFSTYEQYF	TGTGCCAGCAGAGAGGGTTTTTCGACCTACGAGCAGTACTTC
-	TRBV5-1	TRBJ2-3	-	CASSLGQAADTQYF	TGCGCCAGCAGCTTGGGACAGGCGGCAGATACGCAGTATTTT
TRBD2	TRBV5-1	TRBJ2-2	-	CASSLLAGTNTGELFF	TGCGCCAGCAGCTTGCTAGCGGGGACGAACACCGGGGAGCTGTTTTTT
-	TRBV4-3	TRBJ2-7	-	CASSTRTGTYEQYF	TGCGCCAGCAGCACCCGGACTGGGACCTACGAGCAGTACTTC
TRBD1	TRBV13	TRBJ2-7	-	CASSSRDRGNRGRINEQYF	TGTGCCAGCAGCTCCCGGGACAGGGGGAATCGCGGGAGAATAAACGAGCAGTACTTC
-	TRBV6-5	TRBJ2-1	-	CASSPAVYNEQFF	TGTGCCAGCAGCCCTGCGGTTTACAATGAGCAGTTCTTC
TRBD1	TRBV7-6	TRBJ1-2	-	CASTNVFRGQGYGYTF	TGTGCCAGCACCAACGTGTTTAGGGGACAGGGCTATGGCTACACCTTC
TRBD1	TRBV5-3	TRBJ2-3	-	CARSHYVRQGNADTQYF	TGTGCCAGAAGCCATTACGTGAGACAGGGAAACGCAGATACGCAGTATTTT
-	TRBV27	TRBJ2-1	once	CASSLASPNEQFF	TGTGCCAGCAGTTTAGCTAGCCCCAATGAGCAGTTCTTC
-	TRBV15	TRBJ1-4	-	CATSRDLLPGANEKLFF	TGTGCCACCAGCAGAGATCTTCTCCCCGGGGCTAATGAAAAACTGTTTTTT
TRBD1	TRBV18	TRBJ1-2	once	CASSPPGGVTYGYTF	TGTGCCAGCTCACCGCCAGGGGGCGTTACCTACGGCTACACCTTC
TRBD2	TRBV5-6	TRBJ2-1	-	CASSLTTSGRINEQFF	TGTGCCAGCAGCTTGACAACTAGCGGGAGAATCAATGAGCAGTTCTTC
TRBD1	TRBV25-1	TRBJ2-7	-	CASSPWDSSYEQYF	TGTGCCAGCAGTCCCTGGGACAGCTCCTACGAGCAGTACTTC
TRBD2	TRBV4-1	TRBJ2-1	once	CASSQEGARGGHNEQFF	TGCGCCAGCAGCCAAGAGGGAGCGCGGGGGGGCCACAATGAGCAGTTCTTC
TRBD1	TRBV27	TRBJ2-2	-	CASSRRRTGTGHGELFF	TGTGCCAGCAGCCGACGCCGGACAGGGACCGGTCACGGGGAGCTGTTTTTT
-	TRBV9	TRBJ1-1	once	CASSPTLLNTEAFF	TGTGCCAGCAGCCCGACACTTCTGAACACTGAAGCTTTCTTT
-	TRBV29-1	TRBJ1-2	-	CSVETGLPPGYTF	TGCAGCGTCGAAACCGGACTACCCCCTGGCTACACCTTC
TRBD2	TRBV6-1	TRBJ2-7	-	CASRETPSGSDEQYF	TGTGCCAGCAGGGAAACCCCTAGCGGGAGTGACGAGCAGTACTTC
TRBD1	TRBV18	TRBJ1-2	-	CASSLQGNYGYTF	TGTGCCAGCTCCCTACAGGGGAACTATGGCTACACCTTC
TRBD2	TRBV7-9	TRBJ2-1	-	CASSLTSGAYNEQFF	TGTGCCAGCAGCTTGACTAGCGGGGCATACAATGAGCAGTTCTTC
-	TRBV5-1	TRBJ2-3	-	CASSPLGPGTSTDTQYF	TGCGCCAGCAGCCCCCTCGGGCCCGGGACTAGCACAGATACGCAGTATTTT
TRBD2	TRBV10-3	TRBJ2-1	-	CAIGLLANSYDTRHEQFF	TGTGCCATCGGGTTACTAGCGAACTCCTACGATACCCGGCATGAGCAGTTCTTC